These 30 T cell receptor beta chains were sequenced from one sample in a study of T cell responses to AZD1222 COVID-19 vaccine. Sequencing used immunoSEQ multiplex PCR; TCRdb keeps in-frame clones, though not all of them. Of 150,000 to 200,000 clones listed, 93% were seen once; the top ten hold approximately 1%. The material was peripheral blood, obtained 28 days after the second AZD1222 dose. The receptors were sampled from an adult who received the AZD1222 COVID-19 vaccine.

The rearrangement joins TRBV10-3 to TRBJ1-6; no clear D gene. The V and J ends lost 0 bases and 14 bases respectively, with 11 bases between them. The germline gives CDR1 ENHRY, CDR2 SYGVKD. The CDR3 contains 13 residues. The CDR3 sequence: CAISESGGLALHF. As DNA, the CDR3 is TGTGCCATCAGTGAGTCAGGTGGGCTAGCCCTCCACTTT.

The count of this clone is one. V is TRBV28 and J is TRBJ1-1; 8 bases are a match to TRBD1. J gave up 8 bases and V 6 bases, and 2 bases lay outside the gene matches. This CDR3 is built from 11 residues. The V gene's germline CDR1 is MDHEN and CDR2 SYDVKM. DNA of the CDR3: TGTGCCAGCAGCGACAGGGGAGAAGCTTTCTTT. Translation gives CASSDRGEAFF.

The chain carries TRBV19 and TRBJ1-6, with D unclear. In germline, CDR1 is LNHDA, CDR2 SQIVND (reference sequence). The CDR3 is 15 residues long. Trimming shortened V by 7 bases and J by 0 bases, and 10 bases separated the two germline ends. This CDR3 is CASMKDDSYNSPLHF. The CDR3 coding sequence is TGTGCCAGTATGAAGGACGACTCCTATAATTCACCCCTCCACTTT.

The V and J genes are TRBV5-4 and TRBJ2-7; D call uncertain. Germline V lookup: CDR1 SGHNT, CDR2 YYREEE (reference sequence). CDR3 length: 15 residues. Trimming stripped 4 bases from V and 0 bases from J, with 14 bases between. CDR3 sequence reads: CASSPPGRSSYEQYF. CDR3 nucleotide sequence: TGTGCCAGCAGCCCGCCAGGACGGAGCTCCTACGAGCAGTACTTC.

This chain connects TRBV4-2 to TRBJ2-2; 10 nucleotides line up with TRBD2. V shed 0 bases, J shed 4 bases, and the junction held 8 bases outside the gene matches. The CDR3 runs 18 residues. Per germline, CDR1 LGHNA and CDR2 YNFKEQ. CDR3 region: CASSQEKRGGPGTGELFF. CDR3 bases: TGTGCCAGCAGCCAAGAGAAGCGGGGGGGCCCTGGCACCGGGGAGCTGTTTTTT.

The V call is TRBV7-2, the J call TRBJ1-1, with TRBD1 identical over 9 bases. V trimming: 5 bases; J trimming: 0 bases; junction bases outside the gene matches: 1. Germline V gene lookup returns CDR1 SGHTA and CDR2 FQGNSA. The CDR3 length is 14 residues. This CDR3 is CASSRDRVNTEAFF. The CDR3 nucleotides are TGTGCCAGCAGCCGGGACAGGGTGAACACTGAAGCTTTCTTT.

V is TRBV20-1 and J is TRBJ2-7; 9 nucleotides match TRBD2. This CDR3 region has 16 residues. CDR1 and CDR2 (germline): DFQATT, SNEGSKA (reference sequence). The V and J ends lost 3 bases and 0 bases, in that order; junction bases with no gene match: 9. The CDR3 here is CSASGAVAGDSYEQYF. The CDR3 DNA follows: TGCAGTGCTAGTGGGGCAGTAGCGGGGGACTCCTACGAGCAGTACTTC.

The J gene is TRBJ2-5, the V gene TRBV6-4, with D unresolved. The CDR3 is 15 residues long. Germline V lookup: CDR1 MRHNA, CDR2 SNTAGT. Trimming took off 0 bases at V and 1 base at J, with 9 bases between the two ends. The CDR3 loop reads CASSDSGQIQETQYF. In DNA, the CDR3 is TGTGCCAGCAGTGACTCAGGGCAGATCCAAGAGACCCAGTACTTC.

This sequence joins TRBV3-1 (or the pseudogene TRBV3-2) and TRBJ1-5; the D gene is possibly TRBD1 (6 bases). Germline loops: CDR1 LGHDT, CDR2 YNNKEL (reference sequence). The CDR3 length is 12 residues. Between the trimmed V and J ends, which lost 4 bases and 10 bases, there was a span of 11 bases. The CDR3 region has the DNA TGTGCCAGCAGCCGGCGACAGGAACCCCAGCATTTT. Its translation: CASSRRQEPQHF.

The chain has TRBV24-1 and TRBJ2-5; tentative D call: TRBD2 (6 bases). Germline loops: CDR1 KGHDR, CDR2 SFDVKD. This CDR3 has 17 amino acids. V dropped 1 base and J dropped 1 base, with 15 bases sitting between them. The CDR3 here is CATSDFRASETQETQYF. As DNA, the CDR3 is TGTGCCACCAGTGATTTTCGTGCTAGCGAGACCCAAGAGACCCAGTACTTC.

The DNA for the CDR3 is TGTGCCTGGTGTAGGGAAATTGACGGGGAGCTGTTTTTT. Protein product: CAWCREIDGELFF. V and J are TRBV30 and TRBJ2-2; D is uncertain. V lost 5 bases and J 7 bases, leaving 14 bases between the germline ends. Germline CDR1 and CDR2: GTSNPN and SVGIG (reference sequence). The CDR3 spans 13 residues.

The chain couples TRBV20-1 to TRBJ2-1; 7 positions match TRBD2. The CDR3 runs 13 residues. CDR1 is DFQATT and CDR2 is SNEGSKA in the germline V gene (reference sequence). The V segment lost 3 bases and the J segment 5 bases; nucleotides outside the gene matches: 4. The CDR3 nucleotides read TGCAGTGCTAGTTGGGGGGGTGACAATGAGCAGTTCTTC. It specifies CSASWGGDNEQFF.

V and J are TRBV7-9 and TRBJ1-5, with 7 bases fitting TRBD1. CDR3 size: 15 residues. With V trimmed by 1 base and J by 6 bases, 6 bases remained unmatched. Germline CDR1 SEHNR, CDR2 FQNEAQ (reference sequence). The CDR3 DNA reads as TGTGCCAGCAGCTTAGAGAGGGGGCCTGGTCAGCCCCAGCATTTT. It codes for CASSLERGPGQPQHF. The full variable domain, in which reference TRBV7-9 and TRBJ1-5 provide the parts outside the CDR3, is DTGVSQNPRHKITKRGQNVTFRCDPISEHNRLYWYRQTLGQGPEFLTYFQNEAQLEKSRLLSDRFSAERPKGSFSTLEIQRTEQGDSAMYLCASSLERGPGQPQHFGDGTRLSIL.

The chain combines TRBV4-1 with TRBJ2-1; the match to TRBD2 covers 9 bases. Trimming took 1 base from V and 3 from J; bases not matched to a gene: 1. CDR3 length equals 15 residues. Germline CDR1 and CDR2: MGHRA and YSYEKL. The CDR3 region is CASSQGRGGYNEQFF. The CDR3 nucleotides are TGCGCCAGCAGCCAAGGGCGGGGGGGCTACAATGAGCAGTTCTTC.

Comment on this clone: One junction end does not reproduce the germline sequence, and a read error may be involved. CDR3 DNA sequence: TGTGCCCGGAGTGGCCGGACAGGGTCTGAAGCTTTCTTT. Amino acids: CARSGRTGSEAFF. V gene TRBV30 combines with J gene TRBJ1-1; 8 bases line up with TRBD1. Germline V lookup: CDR1 GTSNPN, CDR2 SVGIG (reference sequence). The CDR3 length is 13 residues. The whole variable domain, remainder taken from reference TRBV30 and TRBJ1-1, is SQTIHQWPATLVQPVGSPLSLECTVEGTSNPNLYWYRQAAGRGLQLLFYSVGIGQISSEVPQNLSASRPQDRQFILSSKKLLLSDSGFYLCARSGRTGSEAFFGQGTRLTVV.

The rearrangement uses TRBV5-1 and TRBJ1-3, with D hard to call. Germline V lookup: CDR1 SGHRS, CDR2 YFSETQ. The V and J ends lost 0 bases and 0 bases respectively, with 7 bases between them. The CDR3 contains 15 residues. CDR3 region: CASSLGQPSGNTIYF. CDR3 nucleotides: TGCGCCAGCAGCTTGGGGCAGCCCTCTGGAAACACCATATATTTT.

The chain couples TRBV18 to TRBJ2-5; weak D call: TRBD1 (7 bases). Germline-derived CDR1 and CDR2 are KGHSH and LQKENI. The CDR3 length is 15 residues. The ends were cut back, 6 bases at V and 0 bases at J, with 14 bases in the middle. CDR3 loop: CASSLGRGDQETQYF. For the CDR3, the DNA is TGTGCCAGCTCCCTTGGCAGGGGGGACCAAGAGACCCAGTACTTC.

The chain links TRBV5-4 to TRBJ2-3; 7 bases match TRBD2. The germline V gene encodes CDR1 SGHNT and CDR2 YYREEE (reference sequence). The CDR3 is made up of 14 amino acids. Trimming removed 9 bases from V and 4 bases from J; junction bases left unmatched: 11. CDR3 protein: CATTSGGFADTQYF. As DNA, the CDR3 is TGTGCCACCACCTCGGGAGGCTTTGCAGATACGCAGTATTTT.

The chain carries TRBV15 and TRBJ1-1, with D maybe TRBD1 (6 bases). V was pared by 4 bases and J by 3 bases, with 12 bases between. Germline loops: CDR1 LNHNV, CDR2 YYDKDF (reference sequence). CDR3 size: 14 residues. CDR3 in amino acids: CATSMGQGYTEAFF. The DNA of the CDR3 is TGTGCCACCAGCATGGGGCAGGGGTACACTGAAGCTTTCTTT.

The V and J genes are TRBV11-3 and TRBJ2-1; 7 bases map to TRBD2. V trimming: 0 bases; J trimming: 2 bases; junction bases outside the gene matches: 7. CDR3 length equals 17 residues. CDR1 and CDR2 from the germline V gene are SGHNT and YENEEA. CDR3 bases: TGTGCCAGCAGCTTAGACACAGCGGGGAGGCCCTACAATGAGCAGTTCTTC. It encodes CASSLDTAGRPYNEQFF. The full variable domain, in which reference TRBV11-3 and TRBJ2-1 provide the parts outside the CDR3, is EAGVVQSPRYKIIEKKQPVAFWCNPISGHNTLYWYLQNLGQGPELLIRYENEEAVDDSQLPKDRFSAERLKGVDSTLKIQPAELGDSAVYLCASSLDTAGRPYNEQFFGPGTRLTVL.

CDR3 residues: CATSAMGENQPQHF. DNA of the CDR3: TGTGCCACCAGTGCCATGGGGGAGAATCAGCCCCAGCATTTT. The V gene is TRBV24-1, the J gene TRBJ1-5; a weak D match, TRBD1 (5 bases). The CDR3 runs to 14 residues. CDR1 KGHDR and CDR2 SFDVKD come from the germline V gene. V was trimmed by 5 bases and J by 4 bases, leaving 11 bases between them.

This chain uses TRBV7-9 with TRBJ2-7; 9 bases align to TRBD1. With V trimmed by 1 base and J by 11 bases, 12 bases remained unmatched. CDR3 length: 15 residues. Germline V CDR1 and CDR2: SEHNR, FQNEAQ (reference sequence). CDR3 nucleotide sequence: TGTGCCAGCAGCTTAGGTCGGACAGGGGTTAACGGGGAGTACTTC. Protein product: CASSLGRTGVNGEYF.

The genes are TRBV9 and TRBJ1-3; TRBD1 matches at 7 bases. Germline trimming cut 0 bases from V and 3 bases from J; bases unmatched to any gene: 6. CDR1 SGDLS and CDR2 YYNGEE come from the germline V gene. This CDR3 region has 16 residues. In nucleotides, the CDR3 is TGTGCCAGCAGCGTAGGCGAGGGGGCGCGTGGAAACACCATATATTTT. It encodes CASSVGEGARGNTIYF.

The chain employs TRBV18 and TRBJ1-3, with TRBD1 matching over 9 bases. This CDR3 has 17 amino acids. Germline CDR1 and CDR2: KGHSH and LQKENI. V lost 5 bases, J lost 4 bases, and 12 bases stayed unmatched. CDR3 sequence: CASSSRDRAIPGNTIYF. The CDR3 nucleotides are TGTGCCAGCTCAAGCCGGGACAGGGCAATACCGGGAAACACCATATATTTT.

The chain couples TRBV29-1 to TRBJ1-3, with D tentatively TRBD1 (6 bases). Germline CDR1 reads SQVTM; CDR2 reads ANQGSEA. This CDR3 has 13 residues. With 7 bases removed from V and 4 bases from J, the gap between germline ends came to 14 bases. CDR3 in amino acids: CSAGGGSGNTIYF. The DNA for the CDR3 is TGCAGCGCAGGAGGGGGATCCGGAAACACCATATATTTT.

This rearrangement joins TRBV7-8 to TRBJ2-7; 10 bases align to TRBD1. The CDR3 runs 15 residues. Looked up from germline, CDR1 is SGHVS and CDR2 is FQNEAQ. V lost 3 bases to trimming and J lost 5 bases; unmatched junction nucleotides: 7. The CDR3 DNA follows: TGTGCCAGCAGCTTGATGGGACAGGGGCTCGACGAGCAGTACTTC. This encodes CASSLMGQGLDEQYF.

The chain couples TRBV10-3 to TRBJ1-1; D gene ambiguous. CDR1 is ENHRY and CDR2 is SYGVKD in the germline V gene. V lost 2 bases and J lost 3, with 10 bases in between. CDR3 size: 14 residues. CDR3 protein: CAISEKQSDTEAFF. The CDR3 DNA sequence: TGTGCCATCAGTGAGAAACAGTCAGACACTGAAGCTTTCTTT.

The chain employs TRBV11-2 and TRBJ1-2, with D unclear. V gave up 5 bases and J gave up 8 bases, with 12 bases separating them. The CDR3 has 12 residues. Looked up from germline, CDR1 is SGHAT and CDR2 is FQNNGV. The chain's CDR3 is CASSPGRLGYTF. The CDR3 region has the DNA TGTGCCAGCAGCCCGGGGAGGCTCGGCTACACCTTC.

V and J are TRBV7-2 and TRBJ2-7, with D tentatively TRBD1 (6 bases). Trimming pared 6 bases from V and 5 bases from J, leaving 20 bases between. The CDR3 contains 15 residues. Germline V CDR1 and CDR2: SGHTA, FQGNSA. This chain's CDR3 is CASSPTGPPLNEQYF. DNA of the CDR3: TGTGCCAGCAGTCCCACAGGGCCCCCGTTGAACGAGCAGTACTTC. Drawing the rest from reference TRBV7-2 and TRBJ2-7, the complete variable domain is GAGVSQSPSNKVTEKGKDVELRCDPISGHTALYWYRQSLGQGLEFLIYFQGNSAPDKSGLPSDRFSAERTGGSVSTLTIQRTQQEDSAVYLCASSPTGPPLNEQYFGPGTRLTVT.

The chain combines TRBV23-1 with TRBJ1-1; TRBD1 might be the D (6 bases). TRBV23-1 is recorded as an ORF, its role being uncertain. Trimming removed 1 base from V and 0 bases from J, with 18 bases in between. This CDR3 has 18 residues. Written as DNA, the CDR3 is TGCGCCAGCAGTCAATACCTCCTGGGGGGCCTGATGAACACTGAAGCTTTCTTT. This codes for CASSQYLLGGLMNTEAFF.